This entry is about one T cell receptor (beta chain). Germline V gives CDR1 SEHNR, CDR2 FQNEAQ (reference sequence). The CDR3 extends over 13 amino acids. V gave up 3 bases and J gave up 3 bases, with 6 bases separating them. TCRdb's copy holds only in-frame clones and misses some; the assay was immunoSEQ multiplex PCR. This sample carries roughly 49,000 clones, roughly nine tenths of them seen once, and the ten largest clones take just under 0.8%. This sample is drawn from a study of control samples from healthy donors and cancer patients. The chain has TRBV7-9 and TRBJ1-5; D is undetermined. The sequence came from a man aged 25-45 years with colorectal cancer. The material sequenced was PBMCs. CDR3 nucleotides: TGTGCCAGCAGCTTCTCGGTCAATCAGCCCCAGCATTTT. Its translation: CASSFSVNQPQHF.